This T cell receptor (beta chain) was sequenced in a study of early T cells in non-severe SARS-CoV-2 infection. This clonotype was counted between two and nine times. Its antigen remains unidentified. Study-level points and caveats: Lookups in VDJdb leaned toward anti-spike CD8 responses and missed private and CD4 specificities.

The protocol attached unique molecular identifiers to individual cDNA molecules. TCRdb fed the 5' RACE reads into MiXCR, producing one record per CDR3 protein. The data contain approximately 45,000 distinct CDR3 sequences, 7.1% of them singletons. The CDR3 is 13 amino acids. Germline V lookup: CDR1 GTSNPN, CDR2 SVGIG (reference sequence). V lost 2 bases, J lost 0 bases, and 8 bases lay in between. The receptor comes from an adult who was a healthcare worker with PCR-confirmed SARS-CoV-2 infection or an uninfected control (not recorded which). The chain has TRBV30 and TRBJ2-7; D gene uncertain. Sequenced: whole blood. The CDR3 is CAWSPGLSYEQYF. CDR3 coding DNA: TGTGCCTGGAGTCCCGGCCTCTCCTACGAGCAGTACTTC.